The clone carrying this T cell receptor (beta chain) was counted a few times. Its antigen is undetermined. This record belongs to a study of T-cell reconstitution after alpha-beta-depleted transplantation in children. Regarding the study as a whole: Most T-cell counts and diversity one year after the transplant came from T cells that were newly produced. Surviving recipient T cells and thymic progenitors accounted for the high day-60 TCRbeta diversity observed in some patients. Reportedly, roughly two months post-transplant, alpha-beta T cells arose from several hundred expanded graft clones.

Unique molecular identifiers tagged the TCRbeta library. TCRdb processed the PCR reads anew with MiXCR; each CDR3 protein has one entry. This repertoire shows some 200,000 distinct CDR3 sequences, 6.6% found once; its top ten account for just over 5.5%. Germline CDR1 and CDR2: MDHEN and SYDVKM. V was trimmed by 7 bases and J by 2 bases, leaving 15 bases between them. The CDR3 sequence is 14 residues long. The material sequenced was PBMCs, taken before TCRalphabeta/CD19-depleted stem cell transplant. The chain is built from TRBV28 and TRBJ2-7; unclear D gene. The origin of this receptor is a boy aged 2 to 10 with acute lymphoblastic leukemia, due to receive a stem cell transplant. DNA for the CDR3: TGTGCCAGCACCAGTTGGTACAGAACCTACGAGCAGTACTTC. It codes for CASTSWYRTYEQYF.